The 18 T cell receptor beta chains reported below all come from one sample, sequenced in a study of glioma-infiltrating T cells after dendritic cell vaccination. The protocol was immunoSEQ multiplex PCR, while the TCRdb copy is restricted to in-frame clones and leaves out a portion. This table has around 72,000 clones, 65% to 90% appearing once. This specimen was blood, taken before dendritic cell vaccination. The receptors derive from a human donor with glioblastoma.

This clone turned up a few times. V usage is TRBV7-2 and J usage is TRBJ1-3, with D perhaps TRBD1 (5 bases). The CDR3 extends over 15 amino acids. V lost 5 bases, J lost 4 bases, and 15 bases lay in between. CDR1 and CDR2 (germline): SGHTA, FQGNSA. As DNA, the CDR3 is TGTGCCAGCAGCCCCGGAGGGACCCCCGGAAACACCATATATTTT. Amino acids: CASSPGGTPGNTIYF. Full variable domain (outside the CDR3, taken from reference TRBV7-2 and TRBJ1-3): GAGVSQSPSNKVTEKGKDVELRCDPISGHTALYWYRQSLGQGLEFLIYFQGNSAPDKSGLPSDRFSAERTGGSVSTLTIQRTQQEDSAVYLCASSPGGTPGNTIYFGEGSWLTVV.

The chain carries TRBV5-1 and TRBJ2-3; 10 bases agree with TRBD2. The germline V gene has CDR1 SGHRS and CDR2 YFSETQ. The CDR3 covers 15 residues. Unmatched junction bases numbered 8, after V lost 1 base and J lost 9 bases. CDR3 sequence reads: CASSLIGLAVSTQYF. CDR3 DNA sequence: TGCGCCAGCAGCTTGATAGGACTAGCGGTTTCGACGCAGTATTTT.

The chain joins TRBV27 to TRBJ2-7; 11 nucleotides agree with TRBD2. V shed 6 bases and J 1 base; nucleotides not matched to a gene: 5. The CDR3 is 15 residues long. CDR1 is MNHEY and CDR2 is SMNVEV in the germline V gene (reference sequence). The CDR3 reads CASSPLAGESYEQYF. The CDR3 DNA is TGTGCCAGCAGCCCACTAGCGGGGGAATCCTACGAGCAGTACTTC.

The chain uses TRBV5-4 and TRBJ2-2; 9 bases map to TRBD2. The CDR3 extends over 17 amino acids. V lost 0 bases, J lost 2 bases, and 5 bases stayed unmatched. Germline CDR1 is SGHNT and CDR2 is YYREEE (reference sequence). The CDR3 here is CASSLGGSGGNTGELFF. For the CDR3, the DNA is TGTGCCAGCAGCTTGGGGGGTAGCGGGGGTAACACCGGGGAGCTGTTTTTT.

This clone appeared a single time. The chain has TRBV4-3 and TRBJ1-1; weak D call: TRBD1 (5 bases). This CDR3 has 14 amino acids. The V gene lost 0 bases and the J gene lost 3 bases, with 8 bases spanning the gap. Per germline, CDR1 LGHNA and CDR2 YSLEER. Here the CDR3 DNA reads TGCGCCAGCAGCCAAGATGGGGGGGACACTGAAGCTTTCTTT. Its protein is CASSQDGGDTEAFF.

The V gene is TRBV11-2, the J gene TRBJ1-5, with no clear D. This CDR3 has 15 amino acids. Germline values: CDR1 SGHAT, CDR2 FQNNGV. Trimming removed 1 base from V and 0 bases from J, with 7 bases in between. This CDR3 is CASSLGDYSNQPQHF. CDR3 DNA sequence: TGTGCCAGCAGCTTAGGAGACTATAGCAATCAGCCCCAGCATTTT.

The CDR3 spells CASLPNLGRRNEQFF. The CDR3, as DNA: TGTGCCAGCCTCCCAAATCTGGGCAGACGAAATGAGCAGTTCTTC. The chain carries TRBV6-1 and TRBJ2-1; D ambiguous. V was cut by 8 bases and J by 7 bases, with 21 bases left in between. CDR1 is MNHNS and CDR2 is SASEGT in the germline V gene. CDR3 length equals 15 residues.

The table lists this clone with a count of one. The gene calls are TRBV18 and TRBJ2-5; 7 bases fit TRBD1. This CDR3 region has 14 residues. Trimming at V came to 3 bases and at J to 5 bases, leaving 6 bases not matched to a gene. The V gene's germline CDR1 is KGHSH and CDR2 LQKENI. The CDR3 spells CASSPTGSDETQYF. DNA of the CDR3: TGTGCCAGCTCACCGACAGGGAGCGATGAGACCCAGTACTTC.

This chain's CDR3 is CASSLDTGFALNTEAFF. DNA for the CDR3: TGTGCCAGCAGCTTAGATACAGGGTTCGCCCTGAACACTGAAGCTTTCTTT. The chain has TRBV7-6 and TRBJ1-1, with a possible D match to TRBD1 (6 bases). Per the germline V gene, CDR1 is SGHVS and CDR2 is FNYEAQ. CDR3 length: 17 residues. V lost 1 base and J 0 bases, leaving 15 bases between the germline ends. Full variable domain (rest looked up from reference TRBV7-6 and TRBJ1-1): GAGVSQSPRYKVTKRGQDVALRCDPISGHVSLYWYRQALGQGPEFLTYFNYEAQQDKSGLPNDRFSAERPEGSISTLTIQRTEQRDSAMYRCASSLDTGFALNTEAFFGQGTRLTVV.

The chain joins TRBV30 to TRBJ1-2, with D possibly being TRBD1 (5 bases). Germline loops: CDR1 GTSNPN, CDR2 SVGIG (reference sequence). The CDR3 consists of 14 residues. Trimming removed 5 bases at V and 4 bases at J, with 17 bases between. The CDR3 region has the DNA TGTGCCTGGCCGAGCGGGCGGGGCCTCTATGGCTACACCTTC. This codes for CAWPSGRGLYGYTF.

The chain uses TRBV7-8 and TRBJ2-1; TRBD1 agrees at 8 bases. Germline V gene lookup returns CDR1 SGHVS and CDR2 FQNEAQ. The CDR3 is made up of 12 amino acids. V shed 4 bases and J 13 bases; nucleotides not matched to a gene: 6. The CDR3 bases are TGTGCCAGCAGCTCGGACAGGGCGTTCCAGTTCTTC. Translated, it gives CASSSDRAFQFF.

The rearrangement uses TRBV23-1 and TRBJ1-5; no firm D call. TRBV23-1 is an ORF; its function is uncertain. The CDR3 contains 15 residues. V gave up 2 bases and J gave up 4 bases, with 12 bases separating them. CDR3: CASSQNGQVNQPQHF. Written as DNA, the CDR3 is TGCGCCAGCAGTCAAAATGGGCAGGTTAATCAGCCCCAGCATTTT.

The chain uses TRBV7-3 and TRBJ1-1; the match to TRBD1 covers 8 bases. This CDR3 comprises 15 residues. J lost 4 bases, V lost 3 bases, and 7 bases had no gene match. Germline-derived CDR1 and CDR2 are SGHTA and FQGTGA. The CDR3 reads CASSFSTTGGTEAFF. DNA of the CDR3: TGTGCCAGCAGCTTTTCCACTACAGGGGGCACTGAAGCTTTCTTT.

The chain carries TRBV7-3 and TRBJ1-5; D remains unclear. This CDR3 spans 13 amino acids. The V and J ends lost 5 bases and 5 bases respectively, with 10 bases between them. Per germline, CDR1 SGHTA and CDR2 FQGTGA. In nucleotides, the CDR3 is TGTGCCAGCAGCCAACGGGGAGATCAGCCCCAGCATTTT. Its protein product is CASSQRGDQPQHF.

This clone is a singleton in its sample. CDR3 residues: CSVEGVGGYYEQYF. The CDR3 DNA is TGCAGCGTTGAAGGAGTAGGAGGCTACTACGAGCAGTACTTC. V gene TRBV29-1 combines with J gene TRBJ2-7; a weak D match, TRBD2 (5 bases). This CDR3 spans 14 amino acids. Germline values: CDR1 SQVTM, CDR2 ANQGSEA. V gave up 1 base and J gave up 3 bases, with 13 bases separating them.

This clone was observed once. The chain links TRBV11-2 to TRBJ2-7; perhaps TRBD1 as D (5 bases). CDR1 is SGHAT and CDR2 is FQNNGV in the germline V gene. V shed 1 base and J shed 6 bases, with 10 bases lying between them. The CDR3 spans 13 residues. The CDR3 sequence: CASSLGRVREQYF. The CDR3 DNA is TGTGCCAGCAGCTTAGGCAGGGTCCGCGAGCAGTACTTC.

This clone was observed once. The CDR3 protein is CASSLFGAENTGELFF. The CDR3 DNA is TGTGCCAGCAGCCTCTTTGGGGCGGAGAACACCGGGGAGCTGTTTTTT. V usage is TRBV2 and J usage is TRBJ2-2, with D possibly matching TRBD1 (5 bases). The CDR3 contains 16 residues. CDR1 is SNHLY and CDR2 is FYNNEI in the germline V gene. The V gene lost 6 bases and the J gene lost 1 base, with 15 bases spanning the gap.

This chain joins TRBV9 and TRBJ2-1; a possible D gene is TRBD1 (6 bases). Germline lookup yields CDR1 SGDLS and CDR2 YYNGEE. V dropped 1 base and J dropped 3 bases, with 11 bases sitting between them. The CDR3 is 15 residues long. CDR3 nucleotide sequence: TGTGCCAGCAGCGTATTGGGGGCTTACTACAATGAGCAGTTCTTC. Amino acids: CASSVLGAYYNEQFF.